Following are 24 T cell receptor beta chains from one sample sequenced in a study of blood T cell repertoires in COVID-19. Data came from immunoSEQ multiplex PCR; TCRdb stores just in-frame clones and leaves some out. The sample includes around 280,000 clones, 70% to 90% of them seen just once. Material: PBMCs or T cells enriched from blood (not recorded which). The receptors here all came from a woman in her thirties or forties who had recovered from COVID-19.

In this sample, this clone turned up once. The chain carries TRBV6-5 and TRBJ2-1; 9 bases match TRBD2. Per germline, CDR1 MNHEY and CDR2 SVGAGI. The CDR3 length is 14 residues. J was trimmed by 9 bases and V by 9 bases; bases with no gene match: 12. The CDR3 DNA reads TGTGCCAGTTCACCGCTAGCGGGAAGTGGTGAGCAGTTCTTC. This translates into CASSPLAGSGEQFF.

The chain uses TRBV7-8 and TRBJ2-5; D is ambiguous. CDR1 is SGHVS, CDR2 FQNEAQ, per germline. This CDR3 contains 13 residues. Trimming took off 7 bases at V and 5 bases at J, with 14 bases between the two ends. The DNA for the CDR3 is TGTGCCAGCACCACCCCCGGTATCGAGACCCAGTACTTC. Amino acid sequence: CASTTPGIETQYF.

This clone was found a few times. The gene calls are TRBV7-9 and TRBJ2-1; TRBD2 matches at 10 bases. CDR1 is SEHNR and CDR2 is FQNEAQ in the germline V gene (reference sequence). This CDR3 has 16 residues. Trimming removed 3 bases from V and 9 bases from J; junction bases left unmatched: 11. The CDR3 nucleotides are TGTGCCAGCAGCTTCGTGCCGGGACTAGCGCCCCCTGAGCAGTTCTTC. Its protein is CASSFVPGLAPPEQFF. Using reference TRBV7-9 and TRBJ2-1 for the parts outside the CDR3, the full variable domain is DTGVSQNPRHKITKRGQNVTFRCDPISEHNRLYWYRQTLGQGPEFLTYFQNEAQLEKSRLLSDRFSAERPKGSFSTLEIQRTEQGDSAMYLCASSFVPGLAPPEQFFGPGTRLTVL.

CDR3 sequence reads: CASSLTRLETQYF. The CDR3, as DNA: TGTGCCAGCAGTTTAACTAGACTAGAGACCCAGTACTTC. This chain joins TRBV12-3 or TRBV12-4 and TRBJ2-5, with D possibly TRBD2 on 5 matching bases. Trimming stripped 2 bases from V and 4 bases from J, with 8 bases between. The CDR3 runs to 13 residues.

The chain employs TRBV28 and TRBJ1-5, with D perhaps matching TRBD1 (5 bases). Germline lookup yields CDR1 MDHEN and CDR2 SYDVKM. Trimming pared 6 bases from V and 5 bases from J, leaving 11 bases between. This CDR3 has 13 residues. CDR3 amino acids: CASRGQEYQPQHF. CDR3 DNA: TGTGCCAGCAGAGGACAAGAATATCAGCCCCAGCATTTT.

The CDR3 here is CASSNGGRADEQYF. CDR3 sequence (DNA): TGTGCCAGCAGTAACGGCGGGAGGGCGGACGAGCAGTACTTC. This chain links TRBV4-2 with TRBJ2-7; 9 bases are shared with TRBD2. Germline loops: CDR1 LGHNA, CDR2 YNFKEQ. The CDR3 length is 14 residues. The junction had 8 bases not matched to a gene; V was cut back by 6 bases and J by 5 bases.

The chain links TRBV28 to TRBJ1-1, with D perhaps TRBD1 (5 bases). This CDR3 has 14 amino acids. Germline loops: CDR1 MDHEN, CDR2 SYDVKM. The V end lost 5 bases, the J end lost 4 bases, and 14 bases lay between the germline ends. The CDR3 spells CASSTHGGPTEAFF. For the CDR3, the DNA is TGTGCCAGCAGTACTCACGGGGGACCCACTGAAGCTTTCTTT.

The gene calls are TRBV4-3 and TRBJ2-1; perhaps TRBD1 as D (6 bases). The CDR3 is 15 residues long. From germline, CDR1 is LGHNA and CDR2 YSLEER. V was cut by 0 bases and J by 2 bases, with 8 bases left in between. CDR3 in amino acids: CASSQDKGAYNEQFF. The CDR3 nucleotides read TGCGCCAGCAGCCAAGACAAGGGGGCCTACAATGAGCAGTTCTTC.

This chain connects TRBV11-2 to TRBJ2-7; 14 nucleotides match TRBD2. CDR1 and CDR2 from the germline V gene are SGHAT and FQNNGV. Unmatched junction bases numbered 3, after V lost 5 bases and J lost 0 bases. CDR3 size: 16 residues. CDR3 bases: TGTGCCAGCAGCGGGACTAGCGGGAGCCCCTCCTACGAGCAGTACTTC. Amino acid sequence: CASSGTSGSPSYEQYF.

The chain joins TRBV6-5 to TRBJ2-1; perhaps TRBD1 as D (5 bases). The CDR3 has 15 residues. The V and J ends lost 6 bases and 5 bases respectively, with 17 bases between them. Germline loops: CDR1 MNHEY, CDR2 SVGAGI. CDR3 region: CASRGDNIVDNEQFF. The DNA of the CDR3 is TGTGCCAGCAGAGGGGATAACATCGTGGACAATGAGCAGTTCTTC.

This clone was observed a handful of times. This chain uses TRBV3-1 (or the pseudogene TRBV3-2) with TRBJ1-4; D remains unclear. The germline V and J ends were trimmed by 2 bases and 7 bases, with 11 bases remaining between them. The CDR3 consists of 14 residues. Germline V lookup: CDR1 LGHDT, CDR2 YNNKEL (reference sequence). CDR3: CASSQLGSGEKLFF. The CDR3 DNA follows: TGTGCCAGCAGCCAACTGGGTTCGGGTGAAAAACTGTTTTTT.

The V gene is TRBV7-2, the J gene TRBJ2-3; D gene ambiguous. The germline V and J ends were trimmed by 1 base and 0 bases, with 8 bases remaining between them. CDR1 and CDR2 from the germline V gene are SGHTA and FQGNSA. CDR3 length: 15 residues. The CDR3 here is CASSLGPQSTDTQYF. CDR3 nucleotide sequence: TGTGCCAGCAGCTTAGGACCACAGAGCACAGATACGCAGTATTTT.

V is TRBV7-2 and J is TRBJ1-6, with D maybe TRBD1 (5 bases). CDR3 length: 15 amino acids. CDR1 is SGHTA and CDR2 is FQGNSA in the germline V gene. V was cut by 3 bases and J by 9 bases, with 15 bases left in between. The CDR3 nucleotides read TGTGCCAGCAGCTTGGGGGGGACTCGTGGTTCACCCCTCCACTTT. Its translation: CASSLGGTRGSPLHF.

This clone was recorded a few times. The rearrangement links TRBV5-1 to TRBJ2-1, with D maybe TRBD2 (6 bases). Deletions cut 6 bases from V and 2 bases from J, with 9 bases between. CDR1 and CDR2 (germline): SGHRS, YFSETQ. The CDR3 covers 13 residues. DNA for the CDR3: TGCGCCAGCACCGGGGGACCCTACAATGAGCAGTTCTTC. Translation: CASTGGPYNEQFF.

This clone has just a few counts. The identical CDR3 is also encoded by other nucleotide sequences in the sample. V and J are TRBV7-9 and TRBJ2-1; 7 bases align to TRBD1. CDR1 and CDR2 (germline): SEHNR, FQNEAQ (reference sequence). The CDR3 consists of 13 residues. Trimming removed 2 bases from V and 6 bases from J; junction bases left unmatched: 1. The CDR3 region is CASSLTGANEQFF. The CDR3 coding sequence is TGTGCCAGCAGCTTAACAGGGGCCAATGAGCAGTTCTTC.

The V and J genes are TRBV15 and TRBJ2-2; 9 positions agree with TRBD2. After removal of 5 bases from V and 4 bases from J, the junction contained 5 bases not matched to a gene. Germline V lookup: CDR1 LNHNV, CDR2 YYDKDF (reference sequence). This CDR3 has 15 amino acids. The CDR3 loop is CATSGAGGGTGELFF. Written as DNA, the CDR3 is TGTGCCACCAGCGGAGCGGGAGGTGGCACCGGGGAGCTGTTTTTT.

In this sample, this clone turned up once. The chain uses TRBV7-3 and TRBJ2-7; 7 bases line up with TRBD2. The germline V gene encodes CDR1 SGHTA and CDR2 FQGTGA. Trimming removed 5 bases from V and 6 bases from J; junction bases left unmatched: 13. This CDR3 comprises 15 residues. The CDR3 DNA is TGTGCCAGCAGCGATGGAGGAAGCGGGATCTCCGAGCAGTACTTC. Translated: CASSDGGSGISEQYF.

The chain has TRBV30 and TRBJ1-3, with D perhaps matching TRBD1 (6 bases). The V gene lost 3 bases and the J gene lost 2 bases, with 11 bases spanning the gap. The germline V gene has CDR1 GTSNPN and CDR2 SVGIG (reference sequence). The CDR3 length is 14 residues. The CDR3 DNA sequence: TGTGCCTGGAGACAGGGATCGGCTGGAAACACCATATATTTT. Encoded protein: CAWRQGSAGNTIYF. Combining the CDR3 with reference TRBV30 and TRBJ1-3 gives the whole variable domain SQTIHQWPATLVQPVGSPLSLECTVEGTSNPNLYWYRQAAGRGLQLLFYSVGIGQISSEVPQNLSASRPQDRQFILSSKKLLLSDSGFYLCAWRQGSAGNTIYFGEGSWLTVV.

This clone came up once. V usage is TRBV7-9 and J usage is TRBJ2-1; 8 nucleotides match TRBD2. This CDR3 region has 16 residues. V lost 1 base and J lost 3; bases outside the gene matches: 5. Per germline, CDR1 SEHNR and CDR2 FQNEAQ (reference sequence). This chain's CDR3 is CASSLGVSGNYNEQFF. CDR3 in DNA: TGTGCCAGCAGCTTAGGAGTTAGCGGGAACTACAATGAGCAGTTCTTC.

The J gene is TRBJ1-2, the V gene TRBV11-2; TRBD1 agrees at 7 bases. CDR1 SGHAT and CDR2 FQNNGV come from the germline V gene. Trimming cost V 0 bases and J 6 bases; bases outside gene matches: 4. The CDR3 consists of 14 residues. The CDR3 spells CASSLERQGDGYTF. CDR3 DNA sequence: TGTGCCAGCAGCTTAGAACGACAGGGAGATGGCTACACCTTC. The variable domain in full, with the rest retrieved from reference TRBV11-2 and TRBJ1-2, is EAGVAQSPRYKIIEKRQSVAFWCNPISGHATLYWYQQILGQGPKLLIQFQNNGVVDDSQLPKDRFSAERLKGVDSTLKIQPAKLEDSAVYLCASSLERQGDGYTFGSGTRLTVV.

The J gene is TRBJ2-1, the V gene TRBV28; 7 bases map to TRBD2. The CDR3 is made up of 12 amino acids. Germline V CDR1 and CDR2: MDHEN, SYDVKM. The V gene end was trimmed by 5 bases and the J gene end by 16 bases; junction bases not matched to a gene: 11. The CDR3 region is CASSPPGAGLFF. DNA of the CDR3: TGTGCCAGCAGTCCCCCAGGAGCGGGATTATTCTTC.

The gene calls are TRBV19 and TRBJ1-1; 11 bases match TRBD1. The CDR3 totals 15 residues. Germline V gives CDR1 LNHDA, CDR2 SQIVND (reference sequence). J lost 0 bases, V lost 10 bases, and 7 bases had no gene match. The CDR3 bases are TGTGCCACCCGGACAGGGGGCTCATTGAACACTGAAGCTTTCTTT. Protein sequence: CATRTGGSLNTEAFF.

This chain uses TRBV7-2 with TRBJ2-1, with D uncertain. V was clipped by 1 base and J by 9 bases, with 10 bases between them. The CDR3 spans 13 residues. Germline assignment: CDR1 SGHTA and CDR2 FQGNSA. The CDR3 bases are TGTGCCAGCAGCTTAGATACGGGTTCTGAGCAGTTCTTC. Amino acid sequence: CASSLDTGSEQFF.

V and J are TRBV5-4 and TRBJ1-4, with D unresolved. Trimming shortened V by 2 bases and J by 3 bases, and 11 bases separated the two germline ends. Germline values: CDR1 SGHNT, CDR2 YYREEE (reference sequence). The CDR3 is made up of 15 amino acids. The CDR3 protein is CASSFGGPANEKLFF. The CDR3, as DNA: TGTGCCAGCAGCTTTGGAGGCCCGGCTAATGAAAAACTGTTTTTT. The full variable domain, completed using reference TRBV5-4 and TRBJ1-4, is ETGVTQSPTHLIKTRGQQVTLRCSSQSGHNTVSWYQQALGQGPQFIFQYYREEENGRGNFPPRFSGLQFPNYSSELNVNALELDDSALYLCASSFGGPANEKLFFGSGTQLSVL.